The clone carrying this T cell receptor beta chain was counted many times. Its antigen is still unknown. The CDR3 is 14 residues long. Looked up from germline, CDR1 is LGHNA and CDR2 is YSLEER. Deletions cut 1 base from V and 6 bases from J, with 12 bases between. The sample originates from a study of human T cells and chemical hapten exposure. Notes on the study in general: The study found that DPC sensitization did not change TCRs above 1 in 1000 frequency.

Each CDR3 protein gets one entry after TCRdb re-called the RACE reads with MiXCR. Of 40,000 to 45,000 distinct CDR3 sequences listed, around 8.9% were seen once; the top ten hold 14% to 15%. The time point is: patch test 2, 6 weeks after DPC sensitization. The treatment was: therapeutic diphenylcyclopropenone sensitization with weekly scalp DPC. This sample comprised whole blood, obtained in connection with sensitization to the hapten diphenylcyclopropenone (DPC). This rearrangement joins TRBV4-3 to TRBJ2-5; D is ambiguous. This sequence originates from a woman aged 40 to 50 with alopecia areata. Some clones in this sample may be carry-over from other donors' samples. CDR3 protein: CASSQGVHRKTQYF. The CDR3 DNA reads TGCGCCAGCAGCCAAGGGGTGCACCGGAAGACCCAGTACTTC.